Given below is one TCR beta chain in context. Its antigen remains unidentified. The data originate from a study of monozygotic twins with inflammatory bowel disease. Study-level findings and limits: IBD patients exhibited fewer clonotypes shared with other individuals than healthy twins, particularly with disease activity.

TCR libraries each used approximately 3,500 ng of total RNA. Researchers generated cDNA in eight separate reactions per sample. With the 5' RACE reads reprocessed, TCRdb shows one record per CDR3 protein and no DNA. The table lists around 140,000 distinct CDR3 sequences. The CDR3 is 14 amino acids. The V gene's germline CDR1 is SGHDT and CDR2 YYEEEE. The rearrangement links TRBV5-6 to TRBJ2-7; the D call of TRBD1 rests on TCRdb alone, since no DNA is present to check it. The receptor was derived from a human donor with ulcerative colitis or Crohn's disease, or a healthy co-twin of an affected twin (not recorded which). The sequenced material came from blood. The CDR3 here is CASSLGQGDWVQYF.